This T cell receptor (beta chain) was captured by sequencing in a study of identical twins. Study-wide results and caveats: Sharing of beta out-of-frame sequences by twins showed a weaker excess. Cord blood beta clonotypes present at high abundance carried fewer insertions; no such pattern appeared in memory repertoires.

TCRdb redid the calling of the 5' RACE reads with MiXCR, one entry per CDR3 protein. Among about 240,000 distinct CDR3 sequences, about 10% were seen once, and the ten largest hold about 9.1%. The CDR3 has 14 amino acids. Trimming cost V 1 base and J 0 bases, with 3 bases left between them. In germline, CDR1 is MNHNS, CDR2 SASEGT. This clonotype was picked up a small number of times. Its antigen is currently unknown. The clonotype originates from a man aged 45-65 years in good health. The chain has TRBV6-1 and TRBJ2-2, with D unclear. The sequenced sample was memory T cells sorted from blood. CDR3 bases: TGTGCCAGCAGTGAAGGCCCGAACACCGGGGAGCTGTTTTTT. Its protein product is CASSEGPNTGELFF.